The present entry profiles one T cell receptor (beta chain) with its context. The antigen is unknown. There were TCR beta CDR3 regions amplified from RNA transcripts. When the TCR CDR3 underwent first-round RT-PCR, the HTBI primer set was used. TCRdb reprocessed the multiplex PCR reads via MiXCR and lists one record per CDR3 protein. The sample lists roughly 380,000 distinct CDR3 sequences, approximately 15% occurring once. Based on clinical symptoms, serum thyroxine and TRAb, thyroid ultrasound and orbital computed tomography, diagnoses were reached. Germline V gives CDR1 MNHEY, CDR2 SVGEGT. The CDR3 consists of 16 residues. Trimming removed 7 bases at V and 5 bases at J, with 22 bases between. The data were obtained in a study of T cells in Graves' hyperthyroidism and ophthalmopathy. Overall study results and limits: Also found in blood were most expanded thyroid clonotypes above 0.001.

The V gene is TRBV6-2 or TRBV6-3, the J gene TRBJ2-3, with a tentative D call TRBD1 (5 bases). This clonotype was sampled from a woman between 55 and 75 years old with Graves' hyperthyroidism. Sequenced: blood. The CDR3 DNA sequence: TGTGCCAGCAATTCCTGGCCTCCAGGGCATGGAGATACGCAGTATTTT. Amino acids: CASNSWPPGHGDTQYF.